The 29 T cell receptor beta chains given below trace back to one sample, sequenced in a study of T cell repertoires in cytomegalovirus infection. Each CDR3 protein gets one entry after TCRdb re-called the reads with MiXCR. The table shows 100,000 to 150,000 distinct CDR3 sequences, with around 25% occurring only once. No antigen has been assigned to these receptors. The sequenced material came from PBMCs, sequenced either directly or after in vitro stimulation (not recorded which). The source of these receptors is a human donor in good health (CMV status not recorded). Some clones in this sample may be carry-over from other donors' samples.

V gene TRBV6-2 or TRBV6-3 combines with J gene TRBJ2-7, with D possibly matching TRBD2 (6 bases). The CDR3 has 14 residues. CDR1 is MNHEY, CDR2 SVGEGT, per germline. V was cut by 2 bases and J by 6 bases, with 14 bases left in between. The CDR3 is CASSYVGSGVEQYF. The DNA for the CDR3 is TGTGCCAGCAGTTACGTCGGGAGTGGGGTCGAGCAGTACTTC.

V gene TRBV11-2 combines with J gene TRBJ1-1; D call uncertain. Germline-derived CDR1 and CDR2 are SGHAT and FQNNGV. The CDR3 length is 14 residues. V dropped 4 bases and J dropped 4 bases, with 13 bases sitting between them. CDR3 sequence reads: CASSSQMVATEAFF. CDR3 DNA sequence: TGTGCCAGCAGCTCCCAGATGGTGGCCACTGAAGCTTTCTTT.

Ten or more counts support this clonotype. The CDR3 protein is CASSLYGGTNYGYTF. The CDR3, as DNA: TGTGCCAGCAGTTTATATGGGGGTACTAACTATGGCTACACCTTC. The rearrangement joins TRBV28 to TRBJ1-2, with D perhaps TRBD1 (5 bases). Germline V gives CDR1 MDHEN, CDR2 SYDVKM. V lost 1 base to trimming and J lost 0 bases, with 9 bases between them. CDR3 length equals 15 residues.

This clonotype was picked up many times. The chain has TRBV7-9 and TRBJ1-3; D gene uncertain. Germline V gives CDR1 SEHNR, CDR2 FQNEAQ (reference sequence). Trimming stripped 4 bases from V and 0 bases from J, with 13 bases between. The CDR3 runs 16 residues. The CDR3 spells CASSSPPERSGNTIYF. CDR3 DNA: TGTGCCAGCAGCTCCCCCCCAGAGCGCTCTGGAAACACCATATATTTT.

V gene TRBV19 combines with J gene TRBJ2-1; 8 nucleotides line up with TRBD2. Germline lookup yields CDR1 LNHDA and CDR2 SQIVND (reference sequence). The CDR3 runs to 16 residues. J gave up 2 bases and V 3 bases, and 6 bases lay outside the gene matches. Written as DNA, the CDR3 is TGTGCCAGTAGTATGAGGAGCGGGAGTCCCTACAATGAGCAGTTCTTC. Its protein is CASSMRSGSPYNEQFF.

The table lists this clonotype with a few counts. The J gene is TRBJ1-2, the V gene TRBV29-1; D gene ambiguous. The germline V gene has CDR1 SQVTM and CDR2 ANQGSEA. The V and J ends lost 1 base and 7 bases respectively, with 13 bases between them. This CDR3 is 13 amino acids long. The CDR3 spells CSVEGQPGFGYTF. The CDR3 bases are TGCAGCGTTGAAGGCCAACCAGGATTTGGCTACACCTTC.

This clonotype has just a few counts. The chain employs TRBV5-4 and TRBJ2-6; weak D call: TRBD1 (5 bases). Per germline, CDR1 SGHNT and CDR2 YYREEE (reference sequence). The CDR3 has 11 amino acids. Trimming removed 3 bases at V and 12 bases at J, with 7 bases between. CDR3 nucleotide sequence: TGTGCCAGCAGCTCAGGGTTCGTCCTGACTTTC. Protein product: CASSSGFVLTF.

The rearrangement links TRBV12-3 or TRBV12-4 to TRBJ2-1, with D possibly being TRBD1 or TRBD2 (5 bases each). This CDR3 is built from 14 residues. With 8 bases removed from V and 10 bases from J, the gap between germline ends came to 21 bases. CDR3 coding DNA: TGTGCCAGCTTACCATGGGGCCGGGGCGGGGAGCAGTTCTTC. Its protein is CASLPWGRGGEQFF.

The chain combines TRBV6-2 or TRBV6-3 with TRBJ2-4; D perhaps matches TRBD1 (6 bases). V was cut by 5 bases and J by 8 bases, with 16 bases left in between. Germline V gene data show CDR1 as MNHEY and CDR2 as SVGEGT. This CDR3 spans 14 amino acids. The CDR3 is CASSVDRLLDIQYF. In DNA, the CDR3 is TGTGCCAGCAGTGTTGACAGGCTTCTGGACATTCAGTACTTC.

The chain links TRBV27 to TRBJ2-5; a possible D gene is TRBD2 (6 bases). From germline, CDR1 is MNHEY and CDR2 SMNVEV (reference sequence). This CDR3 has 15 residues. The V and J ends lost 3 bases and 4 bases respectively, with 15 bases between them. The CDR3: CASSFLPSDLETQYF. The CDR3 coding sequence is TGTGCCAGCAGTTTTCTCCCTAGCGATTTAGAGACCCAGTACTTC.

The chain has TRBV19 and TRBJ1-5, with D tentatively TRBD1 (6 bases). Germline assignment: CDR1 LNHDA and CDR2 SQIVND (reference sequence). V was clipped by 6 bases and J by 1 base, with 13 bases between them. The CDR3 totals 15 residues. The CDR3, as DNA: TGTGCCAGTAGCCCGGACAGCGGGAGCAATCAGCCCCAGCATTTT. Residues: CASSPDSGSNQPQHF.

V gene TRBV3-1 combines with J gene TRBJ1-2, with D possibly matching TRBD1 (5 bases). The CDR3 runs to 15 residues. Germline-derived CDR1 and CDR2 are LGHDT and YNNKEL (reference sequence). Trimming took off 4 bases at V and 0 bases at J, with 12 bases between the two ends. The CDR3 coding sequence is TGTGCCAGCAGCCGGAACAGGTTAGCTAACTATGGCTACACCTTC. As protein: CASSRNRLANYGYTF.

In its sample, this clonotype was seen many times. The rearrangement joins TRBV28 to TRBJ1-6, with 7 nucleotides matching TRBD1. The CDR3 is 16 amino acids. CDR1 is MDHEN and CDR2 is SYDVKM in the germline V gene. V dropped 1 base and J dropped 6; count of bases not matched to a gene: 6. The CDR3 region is CASSLLEGARNSPLHF. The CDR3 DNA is TGTGCCAGCAGTTTATTGGAGGGGGCCCGTAATTCACCCCTCCACTTT.

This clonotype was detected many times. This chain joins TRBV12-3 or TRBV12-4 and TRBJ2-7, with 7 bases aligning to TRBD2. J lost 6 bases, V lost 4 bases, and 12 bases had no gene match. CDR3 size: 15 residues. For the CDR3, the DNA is TGTGCCAGCAGTTCCTGGGCTAGCGGACCATCCGAGCAGTACTTC. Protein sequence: CASSSWASGPSEQYF.

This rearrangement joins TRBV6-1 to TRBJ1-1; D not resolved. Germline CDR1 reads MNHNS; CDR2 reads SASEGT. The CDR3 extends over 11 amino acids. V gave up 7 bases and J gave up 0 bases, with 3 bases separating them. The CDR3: CASTVNTEAFF. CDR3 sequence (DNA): TGTGCCAGCACCGTGAACACTGAAGCTTTCTTT.

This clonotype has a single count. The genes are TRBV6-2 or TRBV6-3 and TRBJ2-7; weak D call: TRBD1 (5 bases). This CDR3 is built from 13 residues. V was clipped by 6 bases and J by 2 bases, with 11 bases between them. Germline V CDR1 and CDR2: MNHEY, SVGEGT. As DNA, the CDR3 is TGTGCCAGCAGATTGGACAAAGCCTACGAGCAGTACGTC. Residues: CASRLDKAYEQYV.

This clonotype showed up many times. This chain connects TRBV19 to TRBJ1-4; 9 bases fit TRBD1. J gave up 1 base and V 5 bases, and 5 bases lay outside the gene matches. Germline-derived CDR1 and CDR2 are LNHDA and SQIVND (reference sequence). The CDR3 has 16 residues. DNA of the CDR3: TGTGCCAGTAGTGGACAGGGGAAATTAACTAATGAAAAACTGTTTTTT. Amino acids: CASSGQGKLTNEKLFF.

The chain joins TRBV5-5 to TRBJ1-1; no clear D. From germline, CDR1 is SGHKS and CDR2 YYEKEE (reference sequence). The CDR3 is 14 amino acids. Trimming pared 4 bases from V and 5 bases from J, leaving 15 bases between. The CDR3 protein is CASSTPGLGTEAFF. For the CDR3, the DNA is TGTGCCAGCAGCACACCGGGCCTAGGGACTGAAGCTTTCTTT.

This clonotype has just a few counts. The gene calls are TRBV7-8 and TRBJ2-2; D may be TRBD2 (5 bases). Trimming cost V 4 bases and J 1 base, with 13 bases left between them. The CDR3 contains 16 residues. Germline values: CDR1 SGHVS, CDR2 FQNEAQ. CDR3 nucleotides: TGTGCCAGCAGCTCACTAGAAAGGCGGAACACCGGGGAGCTGTTTTTT. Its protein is CASSSLERRNTGELFF.

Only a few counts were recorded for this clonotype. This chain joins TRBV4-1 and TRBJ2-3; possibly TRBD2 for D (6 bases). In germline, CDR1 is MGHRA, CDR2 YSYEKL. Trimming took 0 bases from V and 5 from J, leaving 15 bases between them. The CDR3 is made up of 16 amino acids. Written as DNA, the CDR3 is TGCGCCAGCAGCCAAGATCTGTCTACGGGGGAAGATACGCAGTATTTT. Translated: CASSQDLSTGEDTQYF.

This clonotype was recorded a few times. The CDR3 DNA reads as TGTGCCAGCAGATCCATCGGAGATACGCAGTATTTT. Translating it yields CASRSIGDTQYF. The chain links TRBV6-5 to TRBJ2-3; D not resolved. Trimming removed 6 bases at V and 5 bases at J, with 9 bases between. The CDR3 spans 12 residues. From germline, CDR1 is MNHEY and CDR2 SVGAGI.

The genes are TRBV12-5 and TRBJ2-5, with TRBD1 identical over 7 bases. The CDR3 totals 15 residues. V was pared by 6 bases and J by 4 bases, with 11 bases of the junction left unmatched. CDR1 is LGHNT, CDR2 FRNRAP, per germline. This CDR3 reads CASGPGQMVSETQYF. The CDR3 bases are TGTGCTAGTGGACCGGGACAGATGGTTTCAGAGACCCAGTACTTC.

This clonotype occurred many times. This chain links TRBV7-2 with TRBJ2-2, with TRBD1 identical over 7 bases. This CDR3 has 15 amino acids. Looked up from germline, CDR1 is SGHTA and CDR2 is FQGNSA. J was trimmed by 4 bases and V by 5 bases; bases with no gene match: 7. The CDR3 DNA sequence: TGTGCCAGCAGCATTCGACAGGGCCGCACCGGGGAGCTGTTTTTT. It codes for CASSIRQGRTGELFF.

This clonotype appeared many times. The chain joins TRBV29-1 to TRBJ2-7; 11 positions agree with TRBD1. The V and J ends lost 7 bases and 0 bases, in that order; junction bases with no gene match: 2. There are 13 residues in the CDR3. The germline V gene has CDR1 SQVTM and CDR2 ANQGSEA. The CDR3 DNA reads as TGCAGCGGGGGACAGGGGGACTCCTACGAGCAGTACTTC. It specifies CSGGQGDSYEQYF.

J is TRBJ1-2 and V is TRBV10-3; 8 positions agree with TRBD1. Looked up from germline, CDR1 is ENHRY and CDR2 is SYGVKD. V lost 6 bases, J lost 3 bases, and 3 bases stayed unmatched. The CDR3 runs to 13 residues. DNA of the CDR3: TGTGCCATCAGGACAGGGGAAGACTATGGCTACACCTTC. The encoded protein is CAIRTGEDYGYTF.

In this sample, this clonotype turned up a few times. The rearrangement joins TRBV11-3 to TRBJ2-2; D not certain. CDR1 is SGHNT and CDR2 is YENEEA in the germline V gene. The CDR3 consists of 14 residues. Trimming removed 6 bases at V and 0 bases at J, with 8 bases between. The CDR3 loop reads CASSRASNTGELFF. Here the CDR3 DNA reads TGTGCCAGCAGTCGCGCGTCGAACACCGGGGAGCTGTTTTTT. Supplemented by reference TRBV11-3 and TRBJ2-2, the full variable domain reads EAGVVQSPRYKIIEKKQPVAFWCNPISGHNTLYWYLQNLGQGPELLIRYENEEAVDDSQLPKDRFSAERLKGVDSTLKIQPAELGDSAVYLCASSRASNTGELFFGEGSRLTVL.

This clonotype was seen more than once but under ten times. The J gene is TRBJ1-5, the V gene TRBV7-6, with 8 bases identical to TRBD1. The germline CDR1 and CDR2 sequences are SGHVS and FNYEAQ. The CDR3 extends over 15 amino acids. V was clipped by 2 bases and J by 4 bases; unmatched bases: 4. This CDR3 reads CASSLSRGRNQPQHF. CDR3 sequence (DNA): TGTGCCAGCAGCTTAAGCAGGGGGCGGAATCAGCCCCAGCATTTT.

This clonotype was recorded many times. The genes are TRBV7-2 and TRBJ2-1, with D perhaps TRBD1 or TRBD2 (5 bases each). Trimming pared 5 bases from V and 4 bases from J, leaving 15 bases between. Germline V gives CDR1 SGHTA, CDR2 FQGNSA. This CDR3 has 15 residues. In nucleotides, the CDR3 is TGTGCCAGCAGCCTGGGGGAGCTCTCATACAATGAGCAGTTCTTC. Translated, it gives CASSLGELSYNEQFF.

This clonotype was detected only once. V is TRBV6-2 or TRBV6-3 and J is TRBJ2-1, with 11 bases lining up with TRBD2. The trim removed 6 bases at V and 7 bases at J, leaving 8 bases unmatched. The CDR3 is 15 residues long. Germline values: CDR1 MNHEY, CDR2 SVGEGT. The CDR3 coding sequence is TGTGCCAGCAGCCCCCTCCGACTAGCGGGGAATGAGCAGTTCTTC. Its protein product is CASSPLRLAGNEQFF.